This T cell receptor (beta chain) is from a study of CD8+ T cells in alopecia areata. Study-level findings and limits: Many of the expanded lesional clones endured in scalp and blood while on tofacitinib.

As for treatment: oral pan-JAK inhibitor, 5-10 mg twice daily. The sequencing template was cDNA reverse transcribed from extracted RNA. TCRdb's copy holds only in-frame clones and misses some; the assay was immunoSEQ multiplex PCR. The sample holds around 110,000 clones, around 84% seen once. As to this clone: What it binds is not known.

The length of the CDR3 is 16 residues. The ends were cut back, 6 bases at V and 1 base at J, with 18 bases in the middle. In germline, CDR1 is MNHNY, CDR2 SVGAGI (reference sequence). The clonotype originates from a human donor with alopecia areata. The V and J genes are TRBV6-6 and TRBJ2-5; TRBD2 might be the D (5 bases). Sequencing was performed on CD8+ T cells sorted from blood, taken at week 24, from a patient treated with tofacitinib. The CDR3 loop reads CASSHRSGVVQETQYF. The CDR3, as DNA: TGTGCCAGCAGCCATAGGTCCGGGGTCGTCCAAGAGACCCAGTACTTC.